This TCR beta chain comes out of a study of long-term antiretroviral therapy in people with HIV. In the study overall: The 2015 immediate-ART recommendation came about a decade after the earliest samples.

As regards this clone: The antigen is unknown.

Germline CDR1 and CDR2: SGHDT and YYEEEE. The CDR3 loop spans 10 amino acids. V lost 9 bases to trimming and J lost 6 bases, with 6 bases between them. Survey level was the resolution at which the v3.0 immunoSEQ assay ran. The method was immunoSEQ multiplex PCR; TCRdb's version includes in-frame clones alone and lacks a portion of them. The sample includes about 35,000 clones, about four fifths of them seen just once. Broader study findings: Patients on ART gained diversity, which nonetheless stayed below transplant donor controls. The clones with expansion before ART were dominant in the repertoire at all time points. HIV repertoires covered narrower CDR3 length ranges than controls did.

The receptor comes from a man aged 50-59 years with HIV. V is TRBV5-6 and J is TRBJ2-2; no clear D. The sample consisted of unsorted PBMCs, taken 3 years after starting antiretroviral therapy. CDR3 DNA: TGTGCCACATGCCCCGGGGAGCTGTTTTTT. Protein sequence: CATCPGELFF.